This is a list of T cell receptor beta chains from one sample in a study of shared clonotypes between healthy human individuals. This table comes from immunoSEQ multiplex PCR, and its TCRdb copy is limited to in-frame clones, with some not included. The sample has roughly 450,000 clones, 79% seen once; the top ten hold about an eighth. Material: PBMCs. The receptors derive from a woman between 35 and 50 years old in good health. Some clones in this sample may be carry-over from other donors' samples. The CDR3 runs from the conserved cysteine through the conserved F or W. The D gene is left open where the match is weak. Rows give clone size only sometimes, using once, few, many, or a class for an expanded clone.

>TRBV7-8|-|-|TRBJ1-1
TGTGCCAGCAGCAAAGACCCTAGGGGCTCTGAAGCTTTCTTT
CASSKDPRGSEAFF
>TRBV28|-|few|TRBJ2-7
TGTGCCAGCAGGAAGGGGGTCAGGGAGCGGGATCTTGACGAGCAGTACTTC
CASRKGVRERDLDEQYF
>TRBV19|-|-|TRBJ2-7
TGTGCCAGTAGTATAAGGTCCCTTAACTCCTACGAGCAGTACTTC
CASSIRSLNSYEQYF
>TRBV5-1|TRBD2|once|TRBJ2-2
TGCGCCAGCAGCTTGGGACTAGCGGGAGGGGCCGGGGAGCTGTTTTTT
CASSLGLAGGAGELFF
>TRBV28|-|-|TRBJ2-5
TGTGCCAGCAGTTTAACACCTGTGTGGGAGACCCAGTACTTC
CASSLTPVWETQYF
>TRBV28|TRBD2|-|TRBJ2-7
TGTGCCAGCAGTTTATTATTTCCCGGACTAGCGGGAGAAAAGAAGCAGTACTTC
CASSLLFPGLAGEKKQYF
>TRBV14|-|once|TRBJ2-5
TGTGCCAGCAGCGTTCTCACAAGCGCCTTTGAGACCCAGTACTTC
CASSVLTSAFETQYF
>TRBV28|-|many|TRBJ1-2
TGTGCCAGCAAGTTTTCCCTCCAAGGGGGCTACACCTTC
CASKFSLQGGYTF
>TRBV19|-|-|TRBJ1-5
TGTGCCAGTAGTGCCCGACAGTCCCGGAGCAATCAGCCCCAGCATTTT
CASSARQSRSNQPQHF
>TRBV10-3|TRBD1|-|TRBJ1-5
TGTGCCATCAGTGATAACAGGGGGTCGCATCAGCCCCAGCATTTT
CAISDNRGSHQPQHF
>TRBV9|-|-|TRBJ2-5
TGTGCCAGCAGCGTAGCTCCAACCCAAGAGACCCAGTACTTC
CASSVAPTQETQYF
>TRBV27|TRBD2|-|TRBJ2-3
TGTGCCAGCAGTTTATCAACTAGCGGGAGTGGTACGCAGTATTTT
CASSLSTSGSGTQYF
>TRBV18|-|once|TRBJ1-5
TGTGCCAGCTCACCACTGGGCTCCAATCAGCCCCAGCATTTT
CASSPLGSNQPQHF
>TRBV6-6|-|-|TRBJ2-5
TGTGCCAGCAGTTACTCTTGGCAGGGGAGGGAGACCCAGTACTTC
CASSYSWQGRETQYF
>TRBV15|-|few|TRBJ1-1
TGTGCCACCAGCAGAGATGAGGGGGGCGCTGAAGCTTTCTTT
CATSRDEGGAEAFF
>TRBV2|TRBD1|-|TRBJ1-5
TGTGCCAGCAGACAGGGGCCCCAACAGCCCCAGCATTTT
CASRQGPQQPQHF
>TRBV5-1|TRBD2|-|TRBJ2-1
TGCGCCAGCAGCCCGACTAGCGGGGTCCACAATGAGCAGTTCTTC
CASSPTSGVHNEQFF
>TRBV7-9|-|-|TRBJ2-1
TGTGCCAGCAGCTTAGCACGCGGGGATGAGCAGTTCTTC
CASSLARGDEQFF
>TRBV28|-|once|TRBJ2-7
TGTGCCAGCAGTTTAGGGGCAGGGAGCTCCTACGAGCAGTACTTC
CASSLGAGSSYEQYF
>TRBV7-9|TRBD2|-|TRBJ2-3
TGTGCCAGCAGCGTAACTAGCGGCACAGATACGCAGTATTTT
CASSVTSGTDTQYF
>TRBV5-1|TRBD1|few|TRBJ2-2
TGCGCCAGCAGCTTGGATGTAACAGGGGACCTACTTAGGTTGGGGACCGGGGAGCTGTTTTTT
CASSLDVTGDLLRLGTGELFF
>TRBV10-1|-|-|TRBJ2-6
TGCGCCAGCATTTCTACCCGGACAGCTACTGGGGCCAACGTCCTGACTTTC
CASISTRTATGANVLTF
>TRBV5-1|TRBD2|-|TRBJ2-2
TGCGCCAGCACTCCTAGCGGGAGGGACACCGGGGAGCTGTTTTTT
CASTPSGRDTGELFF
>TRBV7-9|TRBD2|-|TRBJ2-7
TGTGCCAGCAGCTTAGCGCCGAGGAGGCTAGCGGGAAGCGACGAGCAGTACTTC
CASSLAPRRLAGSDEQYF
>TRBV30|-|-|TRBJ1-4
TGTGCCTGGAGTGTAGAGTTTTTGGAAAAACTGTTTTTT
CAWSVEFLEKLFF
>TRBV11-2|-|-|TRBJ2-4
TGTGCCAGCAGCTTAGCCCGCCCAGTATTAAACATTCAGTACTTC
CASSLARPVLNIQYF
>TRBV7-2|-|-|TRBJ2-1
TGTGCCAGCAGCCGAGACAGGCCCCCTAATGAGCAGTTCTTC
CASSRDRPPNEQFF
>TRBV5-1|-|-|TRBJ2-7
TGCGCCAGCAGCTTTGACAGTTCCTACGAGCAGTACTTC
CASSFDSSYEQYF
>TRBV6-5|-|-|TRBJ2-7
TGTGCCAGCAGTTACTCGTTTGCGAGGGGCACTAACGAGCAGTACTTC
CASSYSFARGTNEQYF
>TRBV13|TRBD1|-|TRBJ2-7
TGTGCCAGCAGCTTAGCTCCGGACAGGGGCCACGAGCAGTACTTC
CASSLAPDRGHEQYF
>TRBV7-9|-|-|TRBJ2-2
TGTGCCAGCAAATTCGGGGCTAACGGGGAGCTGTTTTTT
CASKFGANGELFF
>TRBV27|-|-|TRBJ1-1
TGTGCCAGCAGTTTATCGGTTAACGACCAGCAGTCTTTT
CASSLSVNDQQSF
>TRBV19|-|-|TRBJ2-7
TGTGCCAGTATAGGGGGGGGTTATTACGAGCAGTACTTC
CASIGGGYYEQYF
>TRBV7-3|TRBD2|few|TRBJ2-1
TGTGCCAGCAGCCGCGGGACTAGCGGGAGCGTGGGCGAGCAGTTCTTC
CASSRGTSGSVGEQFF
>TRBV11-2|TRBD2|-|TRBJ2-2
TGTGCCAGCAGCCACCTCATAGCGGGAGGGCCTGGCGGGGAGCTGTTTTTT
CASSHLIAGGPGGELFF
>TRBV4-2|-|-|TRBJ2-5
TGTGCCAGCAGCCAACGAGTAGGCCAAGAGACCCAGTACTTC
CASSQRVGQETQYF
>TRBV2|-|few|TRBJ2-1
TGTGCCAGCAGTGGGTACGAGGGAGTAAAGGAGTTCTTC
CASSGYEGVKEFF
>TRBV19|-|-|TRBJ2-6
TGTGCCAGTAGTAAGCTTAGCGGACCCTCTGGGGCCAACGTCCTGACTTTC
CASSKLSGPSGANVLTF
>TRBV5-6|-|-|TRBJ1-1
TGTGCCAGCAGTTTGACCCGAGGCACTGAAGCTTTCTTT
CASSLTRGTEAFF
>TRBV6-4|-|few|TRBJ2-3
TGTGCCAGCAGCCTAGGGGCCCTCACAGATACGCAGTATTTT
CASSLGALTDTQYF